The present T cell receptor (beta chain) was sequenced within a study of shared clonotypes between healthy human individuals. Note on this clone: As yet, its antigen is unknown.

Selected positively for CCR7 and CD45RO-negative, naive CD8 cells excluded terminally differentiated effector memory CD45RA+ cells. Study-level results: For naive CD4 cells, roughly 5% of clonotypes were shared across a handful of donors. A limitation of the genetic and exposure-history diversity represented arose from few donors.

Genomic DNA per cell subset filled all wells of several immunoSEQ plates. The data were produced by immunoSEQ multiplex PCR, yet TCRdb's version contains in-frame clones alone and is incomplete. The sample has around 2,100,000 clones; 85% to 95% are singletons. CDR1 is SGHRS, CDR2 YFSETQ, per germline. J lost 2 bases, V lost 5 bases, and 4 bases had no gene match. The CDR3 is 14 residues long. Material for sequencing was naive CD8+ T cells sorted from blood. The sequence was obtained from a man aged 18 to 29 in good health. The gene calls are TRBV5-1 and TRBJ2-7; 10 nucleotides agree with TRBD1. The CDR3 nucleotides are TGCGCCAGCAGGTACGGACAGGGGGCCTACGAGCAGTACTTC. Protein product: CASRYGQGAYEQYF.